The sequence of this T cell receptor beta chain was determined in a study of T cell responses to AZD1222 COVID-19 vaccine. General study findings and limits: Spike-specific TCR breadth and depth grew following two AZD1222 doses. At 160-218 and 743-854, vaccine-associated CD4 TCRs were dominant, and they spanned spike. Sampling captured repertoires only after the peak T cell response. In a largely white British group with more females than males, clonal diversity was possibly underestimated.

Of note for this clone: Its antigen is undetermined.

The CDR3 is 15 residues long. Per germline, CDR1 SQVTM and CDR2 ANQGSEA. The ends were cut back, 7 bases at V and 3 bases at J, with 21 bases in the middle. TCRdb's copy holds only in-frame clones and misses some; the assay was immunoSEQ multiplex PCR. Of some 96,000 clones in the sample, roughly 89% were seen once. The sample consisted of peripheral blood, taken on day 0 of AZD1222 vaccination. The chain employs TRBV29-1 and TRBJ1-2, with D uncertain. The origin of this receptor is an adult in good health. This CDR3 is CSARPEGSIDYGYTF. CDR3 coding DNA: TGCAGCGCCCGACCCGAGGGATCGATTGACTATGGCTACACCTTC.